These 25 T cell receptor beta chains were all obtained from the same sample, sequenced in a study of HIV-infected patients and healthy controls. Follow-up blood was drawn about 14 weeks, roughly three months, after antiretroviral therapy began. All unsorted peripheral T cells were captured because whole blood was used without fractionation. Alpha and beta constant-region primers primed reverse transcription of around 500 ng RNA. Separate chain-specific third strand synthesis with multiplexing indices produced the alpha and beta libraries. TCRdb re-called the 5' RACE reads with MiXCR, one entry per CDR3 protein. The sample consists of 4,000 to 5,500 distinct CDR3 sequences, roughly 5.5% of them appearing once. Sequenced material: blood, taken during antiretroviral therapy. The receptor set was obtained from an adult with HIV infection.

This clonotype is deemed medium-sized (0.01 to 0.1%). The chain recombines TRBV20-1 with TRBJ1-4, with D perhaps TRBD1 (5 bases). The germline gives CDR1 DFQATT, CDR2 SNEGSKA (reference sequence). This CDR3 is built from 15 residues. V lost 5 bases to trimming and J lost 5 bases, with 18 bases between them. Here the CDR3 reads CSADGAPTENEKLFF. CDR3 DNA sequence: TGCAGTGCTGATGGGGCCCCGACAGAGAATGAAAAACTGTTTTTT.

The chain is built from TRBV12-3 or TRBV12-4 and TRBJ2-4; 14 bases fit TRBD2. Losses at the gene ends were 5 bases for V and 0 bases for J; bases not matched to a gene: 6. The CDR3 loop spans 18 amino acids. The CDR3 DNA reads as TGTGCCAGCAGTCCGACTAGCGGGGGGGCCTTAGCCAAAAACATTCAGTACTTC. The encoded protein is CASSPTSGGALAKNIQYF.

Within the sample, this clonotype is medium-sized. The CDR3 DNA reads TGTGCCAGCGCTGACAGCTCCCCAGATACGCAGTATTTT. This sequence encodes CASADSSPDTQYF. This rearrangement joins TRBV28 to TRBJ2-3, with D perhaps TRBD1 (5 bases). With 8 bases removed from V and 4 bases from J, the gap between germline ends came to 13 bases. The CDR3 is 13 residues long. The germline V gene encodes CDR1 MDHEN and CDR2 SYDVKM.

This clonotype is categorized as medium-sized. The rearrangement links TRBV5-1 to TRBJ2-5, with D tentatively TRBD2 (5 bases). Trimming left V 0 bases short and J 1 base short, with 10 bases between. This CDR3 contains 15 residues. Per the germline V gene, CDR1 is SGHRS and CDR2 is YFSETQ. CDR3 loop: CASSLEKGAQETQYF. Here the CDR3 DNA reads TGCGCCAGCAGCTTGGAGAAGGGAGCCCAAGAGACCCAGTACTTC.

This clonotype qualifies as medium-sized. CDR3 nucleotides: TGTGCCAGCAGTTCAGCGGGACTCGATAACAATCAGCCCCAGCATTTT. Translated: CASSSAGLDNNQPQHF. This chain joins TRBV28 and TRBJ1-5; possible D gene TRBD1, 5 bases. V was shortened by 4 bases and J by 3 bases, with 16 bases between the two germline ends. Germline V gives CDR1 MDHEN, CDR2 SYDVKM. The CDR3 covers 16 residues.

This clonotype showed up many times. The V gene is TRBV6-5, the J gene TRBJ1-1; TRBD1 aligns across 11 bases. This CDR3 contains 13 residues. Germline V gives CDR1 MNHEY, CDR2 SVGAGI. The junction had 2 bases not matched to a gene; V was cut back by 5 bases and J by 6 bases. CDR3 bases: TGTGCCAGCAGTCGGGGACAGGGGGCTGAAGCTTTCTTT. It yields the protein CASSRGQGAEAFF.

The rearrangement joins TRBV19 to TRBJ2-1, with D possibly TRBD2 on 5 matching bases. Germline V lookup: CDR1 LNHDA, CDR2 SQIVND (reference sequence). With 1 base removed from V and 5 bases from J, the gap between germline ends came to 12 bases. This CDR3 is 15 amino acids long. Here the CDR3 reads CASSIVAGPHNEQFF. CDR3 in DNA: TGTGCCAGTAGTATAGTCGCGGGTCCCCACAATGAGCAGTTCTTC.

This clonotype is classed as medium-sized. The rearrangement uses TRBV10-3 and TRBJ2-7; 8 positions match TRBD1. The CDR3 is 13 residues long. The V gene end was trimmed by 4 bases and the J gene end by 3 bases; junction bases not matched to a gene: 2. The germline V gene encodes CDR1 ENHRY and CDR2 SYGVKD. CDR3 residues: CAISAGQGYEQYF. The CDR3 nucleotides read TGTGCCATCAGTGCCGGACAGGGCTACGAGCAGTACTTC.

By share of the sample, this clonotype is medium-sized. The gene calls are TRBV28 and TRBJ1-5; TRBD1 aligns across 8 bases. The CDR3 consists of 17 residues. After removal of 9 bases from V and 0 bases from J, the junction contained 13 bases not matched to a gene. From germline, CDR1 is MDHEN and CDR2 SYDVKM. This CDR3 reads CASRDADRGRSNQPQHF. In DNA form, the CDR3 reads TGTGCCAGTAGAGACGCTGACAGGGGACGTAGCAATCAGCCCCAGCATTTT.

This clonotype was seen a handful of times. The gene calls are TRBV6-5 and TRBJ2-7, with D uncertain. CDR3 length equals 15 residues. Germline V lookup: CDR1 MNHEY, CDR2 SVGAGI. Trimming stripped 0 bases from V and 1 base from J, with 10 bases between. CDR3 sequence reads: CASSYSSLGSYEQYF. The CDR3 region has the DNA TGTGCCAGCAGTTACTCGAGCCTAGGGTCCTACGAGCAGTACTTC.

This clonotype was detected many times. V is TRBV6-1 and J is TRBJ1-5; tentative D call: TRBD1 (5 bases). Germline lookup yields CDR1 MNHNS and CDR2 SASEGT. The CDR3 loop spans 14 amino acids. Trimming left V 2 bases short and J 7 bases short, with 12 bases between. CDR3 in DNA: TGTGCCAGCAGTGAACGGGGGGGTGGACAGCCCCAGCATTTT. Protein product: CASSERGGGQPQHF.

This clonotype has ten or more counts. This rearrangement joins TRBV7-8 to TRBJ2-1; 12 bases align to TRBD2. This CDR3 is built from 17 residues. Germline CDR1 is SGHVS and CDR2 is FQNEAQ. The V segment lost 5 bases and the J segment 3 bases; nucleotides outside the gene matches: 8. This CDR3 is CASSPASGRAYYNEQFF. The CDR3 bases are TGTGCCAGCAGCCCCGCTAGCGGGAGGGCGTACTACAATGAGCAGTTCTTC.

This clonotype was picked up many times. V is TRBV20-1 and J is TRBJ1-5; no reliable D call. Germline V CDR1 and CDR2: DFQATT, SNEGSKA (reference sequence). The CDR3 contains 15 residues. V lost 6 bases and J 0 bases, leaving 15 bases between the germline ends. The CDR3 spells CSAPPIDYSNQPQHF. The CDR3 coding sequence is TGCAGTGCCCCACCGATAGATTATAGCAATCAGCCCCAGCATTTT.

In its sample, this clonotype ranks as medium-sized (0.01 to 0.1%). The V gene is TRBV6-5, the J gene TRBJ2-7; D assignment may be TRBD1 or TRBD2 (6 bases each). V was pared by 2 bases and J by 3 bases, with 17 bases between. Germline CDR1 and CDR2: MNHEY and SVGAGI. The CDR3 is made up of 16 amino acids. CDR3 DNA: TGTGCCAGCAGTTACGCCGGGGGCGCGGACCTCTACGAGCAGTACTTC. Its protein product is CASSYAGGADLYEQYF.

The chain recombines TRBV2 with TRBJ1-1; D is possibly TRBD1 (5 bases). V gave up 8 bases and J gave up 5 bases, with 18 bases separating them. Germline V CDR1 and CDR2: SNHLY, FYNNEI. The length of the CDR3 is 14 residues. The CDR3 nucleotides are TGTGCCAGCGTTATTGGGGCAGGCTTTACTGAAGCTTTCTTT. Translation: CASVIGAGFTEAFF.

The chain joins TRBV5-1 to TRBJ2-3, with D tentatively TRBD2 (5 bases). This CDR3 region has 14 residues. Germline CDR1 and CDR2: SGHRS and YFSETQ. V lost 0 bases to trimming and J lost 2 bases, with 7 bases between them. CDR3 DNA sequence: TGCGCCAGCAGCTTGGAGGACTTCACAGATACGCAGTATTTT. Its protein product is CASSLEDFTDTQYF.

This clonotype came up many times. This chain joins TRBV25-1 and TRBJ2-1; D call uncertain. Trimming shortened V by 6 bases and J by 10 bases, and 10 bases separated the two germline ends. Per germline, CDR1 MGHDK and CDR2 SYGVNS. There are 11 residues in the CDR3. The CDR3 here is CASSASLEQFF. As DNA, the CDR3 is TGTGCCAGCAGCGCATCATTAGAGCAGTTCTTC.

In this sample, this clonotype turned up many times. The V and J genes are TRBV4-1 and TRBJ2-2; 11 bases fit TRBD2. The V gene end was trimmed by 1 base and the J gene end by 4 bases; junction bases not matched to a gene: 8. Germline loops: CDR1 MGHRA, CDR2 YSYEKL. The CDR3 has 18 residues. The CDR3 loop reads CASSQAALAGEVTGELFF. CDR3 nucleotide sequence: TGCGCCAGCAGCCAAGCCGCACTAGCGGGAGAGGTCACCGGGGAGCTGTTTTTT.

Relative to its sample, this clonotype is medium-sized (0.01 to 0.1%). The V and J genes are TRBV7-3 and TRBJ2-2; the D is unclear. The CDR3 has 13 residues. Looked up from germline, CDR1 is SGHTA and CDR2 is FQGTGA. Trimming left V 5 bases short and J 1 base short, with 5 bases between. The CDR3 loop is CASSVRNTGELFF. The DNA of the CDR3 is TGTGCCAGCAGCGTCAGGAACACCGGGGAGCTGTTTTTT.

This clonotype has ten or more counts. This rearrangement joins TRBV6-5 to TRBJ1-2; the match to TRBD1 covers 9 bases. CDR1 is MNHEY, CDR2 SVGAGI, per germline. Losses at the gene ends were 7 bases for V and 4 bases for J; bases not matched to a gene: 7. This CDR3 comprises 14 residues. DNA for the CDR3: TGTGCCAGCACCGACGACAGGGGGAGCTATGGCTACACCTTC. This codes for CASTDDRGSYGYTF.

The gene calls are TRBV5-1 and TRBJ2-5; the D gene is possibly TRBD1 (6 bases). This CDR3 has 14 amino acids. Germline lookup yields CDR1 SGHRS and CDR2 YFSETQ. V was clipped by 4 bases and J by 1 base, with 11 bases between them. For the CDR3, the DNA is TGCGCCAGCAGCGGGGGACAACCCCAAGAGACCCAGTACTTC. It yields the protein CASSGGQPQETQYF.

In this sample, this clonotype turned up a few times. The V and J genes are TRBV5-6 and TRBJ1-1, with D uncertain. CDR3 length: 14 amino acids. Germline V gene lookup returns CDR1 SGHDT and CDR2 YYEEEE. Trimming took 4 bases from V and 0 from J, leaving 10 bases between them. This CDR3 reads CASSLPGMNTEAFF. For the CDR3, the DNA is TGTGCCAGCAGCCTTCCTGGGATGAACACTGAAGCTTTCTTT.

This clonotype appeared many times. This chain uses TRBV4-1 with TRBJ1-3; D is ambiguous. The germline V gene has CDR1 MGHRA and CDR2 YSYEKL. With 0 bases removed from V and 0 bases from J, the gap between germline ends came to 6 bases. This CDR3 comprises 15 residues. CDR3 protein: CASSQEQSSGNTIYF. The CDR3 nucleotides read TGCGCCAGCAGCCAAGAACAGAGCTCTGGAAACACCATATATTTT.

This clonotype was counted between two and nine times. The rearrangement uses TRBV29-1 and TRBJ2-7; a weak D match, TRBD2 (6 bases). The germline V gene encodes CDR1 SQVTM and CDR2 ANQGSEA. V lost 4 bases and J 3 bases, leaving 13 bases between the germline ends. This CDR3 has 13 amino acids. DNA of the CDR3: TGCAGCGTTGCCCTTAGCGGATTCTACGAGCAGTACTTC. Translation gives CSVALSGFYEQYF.

This clonotype is classed as medium-sized. The chain has TRBV28 and TRBJ1-5; D remains unclear. V dropped 7 bases and J dropped 1 base, with 17 bases sitting between them. The CDR3 contains 16 residues. Per germline, CDR1 MDHEN and CDR2 SYDVKM. The CDR3 DNA sequence: TGTGCCAGCACCCCGGGTAGTTCCAGGAGCAATCAGCCCCAGCATTTT. Protein product: CASTPGSSRSNQPQHF. Drawing the rest from reference TRBV28 and TRBJ1-5, the complete variable domain is DVKVTQSSRYLVKRTGEKVFLECVQDMDHENMFWYRQDPGLGLRLIYFSYDVKMKEKGDIPEGYSVSREKKERFSLILESASTNQTSMYLCASTPGSSRSNQPQHFGDGTRLSIL.